The 5 T cell receptor beta chains presented below share a single source sample, sequenced in a study of regulatory T cells in long-lasting Graves disease. Combining iRepertoire HTBI primers with Arm-PCR of CDR3 regions, the authors built TCR beta libraries. TCRdb recomputed calls from the multiplex PCR reads with MiXCR, one row per CDR3 protein. Of 400,000 to 500,000 distinct CDR3 sequences in the sample, roughly 21% are singletons; the top ten hold roughly 7%. Documented time point: persistent/refractory GD, antithyroid drugs over 5 years with positive TRAb. RNA extracted from PBMCs served as the sequencing template. The material was peripheral blood mononuclear cells (PBMCs), obtained when the disease was refractory, from a patient treated with antithyroid drugs. The source is a female donor with Graves disease.

This clonotype was observed many times. The chain carries TRBV3-1 and TRBJ1-4; no definite D call. The CDR3 contains 14 residues. V was shortened by 0 bases and J by 5 bases, with 7 bases between the two germline ends. Germline values: CDR1 LGHDT, CDR2 YNNKEL (reference sequence). CDR3 in DNA: TGTGCCAGCAGCCAAGACAGCCACAATGAAAAACTGTTTTTT. It specifies CASSQDSHNEKLFF.

This chain joins TRBV28 and TRBJ1-6, with D unresolved. The germline CDR1 and CDR2 sequences are MDHEN and SYDVKM. Trimming removed 2 bases at V and 6 bases at J, with 8 bases between. The CDR3 spans 14 residues. CDR3 amino acids: CASSLAEFNSPLHF. As DNA, the CDR3 is TGTGCCAGCAGTTTAGCAGAGTTTAATTCACCCCTCCACTTT.

This clonotype showed up many times. CDR3 nucleotides: TGTGCCAGCAGCTTAGGAAGCGGGGGACCCTACGAGCAGTACTTC. It translates to CASSLGSGGPYEQYF. This sequence joins TRBV11-2 and TRBJ2-7, with TRBD2 identical over 8 bases. CDR3 length equals 15 residues. The V gene's germline CDR1 is SGHAT and CDR2 FQNNGV. V gave up 1 base and J gave up 2 bases; unmatched junction bases: 4.

The chain combines TRBV19 with TRBJ1-3, with D possibly being TRBD1 (5 bases). Germline-derived CDR1 and CDR2 are LNHDA and SQIVND (reference sequence). V lost 8 bases and J 1 base, leaving 12 bases between the germline ends. The CDR3 consists of 14 residues. CDR3 loop: CASRHQGSGNTIYF. The CDR3 nucleotides read TGTGCCAGTCGCCATCAGGGATCTGGAAACACCATATATTTT.

J is TRBJ2-7 and V is TRBV7-8; possibly TRBD1 for D (5 bases). Germline lookup yields CDR1 SGHVS and CDR2 FQNEAQ. V lost 0 bases and J 0 bases, leaving 12 bases between the germline ends. CDR3 size: 16 residues. The CDR3 DNA is TGTGCCAGCAGCTTAGCGGAAGGGGAACACTCCTACGAGCAGTACTTC. Translation: CASSLAEGEHSYEQYF.